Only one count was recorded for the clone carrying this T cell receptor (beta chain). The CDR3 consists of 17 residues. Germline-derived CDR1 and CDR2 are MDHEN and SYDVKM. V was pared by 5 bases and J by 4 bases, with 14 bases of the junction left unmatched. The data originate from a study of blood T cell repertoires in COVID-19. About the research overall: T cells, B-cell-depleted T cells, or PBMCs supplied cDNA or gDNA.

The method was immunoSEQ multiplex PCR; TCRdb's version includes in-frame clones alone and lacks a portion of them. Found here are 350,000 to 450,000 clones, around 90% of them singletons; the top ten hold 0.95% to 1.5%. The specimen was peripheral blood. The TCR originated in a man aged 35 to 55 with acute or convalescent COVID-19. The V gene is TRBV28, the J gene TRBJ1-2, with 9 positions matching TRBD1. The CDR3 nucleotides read TGTGCCAGCAGTCCGATCGTCCCGGGACAGGGAACCTATGGCTACACCTTC. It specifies CASSPIVPGQGTYGYTF.